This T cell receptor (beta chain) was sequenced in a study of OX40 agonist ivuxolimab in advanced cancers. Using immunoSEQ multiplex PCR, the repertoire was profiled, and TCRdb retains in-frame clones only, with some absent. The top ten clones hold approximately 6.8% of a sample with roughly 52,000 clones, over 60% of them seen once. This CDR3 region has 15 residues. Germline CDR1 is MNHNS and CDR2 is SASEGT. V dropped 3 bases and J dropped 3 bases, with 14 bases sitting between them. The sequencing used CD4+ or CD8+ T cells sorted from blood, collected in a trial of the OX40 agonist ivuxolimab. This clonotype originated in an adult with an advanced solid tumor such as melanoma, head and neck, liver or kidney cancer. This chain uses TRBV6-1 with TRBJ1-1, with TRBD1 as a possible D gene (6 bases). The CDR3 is CASSDSGGRYTEAFF. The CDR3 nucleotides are TGTGCCAGCAGTGACTCCGGGGGCAGGTACACTGAAGCTTTCTTT.